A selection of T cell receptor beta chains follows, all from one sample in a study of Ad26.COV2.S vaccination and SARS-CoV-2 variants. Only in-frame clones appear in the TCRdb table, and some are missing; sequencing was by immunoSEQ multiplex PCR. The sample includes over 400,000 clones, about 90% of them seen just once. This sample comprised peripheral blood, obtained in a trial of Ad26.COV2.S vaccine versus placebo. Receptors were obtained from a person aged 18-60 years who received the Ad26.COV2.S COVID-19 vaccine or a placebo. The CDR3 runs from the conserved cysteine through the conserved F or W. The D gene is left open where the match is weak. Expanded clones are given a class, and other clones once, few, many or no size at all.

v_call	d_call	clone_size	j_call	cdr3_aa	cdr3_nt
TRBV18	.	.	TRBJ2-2	CASSPSGELFF	TGTGCCAGCTCACCGTCCGGGGAGCTGTTTTTT
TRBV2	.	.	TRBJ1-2	CASRRTGGHTF	TGTGCCAGCAGGAGGACGGGAGGCCACACCTTC
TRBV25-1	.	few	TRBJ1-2	CASSNPGEVFVGYTF	TGTGCCAGCAGTAACCCAGGGGAAGTTTTTGTTGGCTACACCTTC
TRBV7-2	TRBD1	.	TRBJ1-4	CASGPQGLNEKLFF	TGTGCCAGCGGGCCACAGGGGCTTAATGAAAAACTGTTTTTT
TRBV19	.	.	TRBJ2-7	CASRGGWEQYF	TGTGCCAGTAGAGGGGGGTGGGAGCAGTACTTC
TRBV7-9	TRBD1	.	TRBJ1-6	CASSLTGADSPLHF	TGTGCCAGCAGCTTAACAGGGGCGGATTCACCCCTCCACTTT
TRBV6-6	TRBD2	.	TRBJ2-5	CASSYSPAGAEETQYF	TGTGCCAGCAGTTACTCGCCAGCGGGGGCGGAGGAGACCCAGTACTTC
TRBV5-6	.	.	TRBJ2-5	CASSLERRETQYF	TGTGCCAGCAGCTTGGAGCGCAGAGAGACCCAGTACTTC
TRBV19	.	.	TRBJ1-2	CASSIDQGPYGYTF	TGTGCCAGTAGTATAGACCAGGGTCCTTATGGCTACACCTTC
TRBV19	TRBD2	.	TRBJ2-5	CATGAGGPNTQETQYF	TGTGCCACCGGAGCGGGGGGACCCAATACACAAGAGACCCAGTACTTC
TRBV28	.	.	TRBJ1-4	CASSVKRRNEKLFF	TGTGCCAGCAGTGTTAAGAGACGGAATGAAAAACTGTTTTTT
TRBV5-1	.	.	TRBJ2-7	CASSQAIGRVKYF	TGCGCCAGCAGCCAAGCGATCGGACGGGTAAAGTACTTC
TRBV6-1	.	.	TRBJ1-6	CASSEANSRGNYF	TGTGCCAGCAGTGAAGCGAATTCCAGGGGTAACTACTTT
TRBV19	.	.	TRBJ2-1	CASSSSGTSYNEQFF	TGTGCCAGTAGTTCTTCCGGGACCTCCTACAATGAGCAGTTCTTC
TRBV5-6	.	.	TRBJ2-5	CASSQRGGTETQYF	TGTGCCAGCAGCCAGAGGGGGGGGACTGAGACCCAGTACTTC
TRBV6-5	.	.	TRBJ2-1	CASGVQANEQFF	TGTGCCAGCGGAGTACAGGCTAATGAGCAGTTCTTC
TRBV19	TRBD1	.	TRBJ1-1	CASSWGQGLTEAFF	TGTGCCAGTAGCTGGGGACAGGGGTTAACTGAAGCTTTCTTT
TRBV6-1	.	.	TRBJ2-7	CASSQGLSGYEQYF	TGTGCCAGCAGTCAGGGGCTATCCGGCTACGAGCAGTACTTC
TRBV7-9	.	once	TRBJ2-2	CASSLSVGNTGELFF	TGTGCCAGCAGCTTATCTGTGGGGAACACCGGGGAGCTGTTTTTT
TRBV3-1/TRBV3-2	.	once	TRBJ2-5	CASSQEGPSHQETQYF	TGTGCCAGCAGCCAAGAAGGGCCTAGCCACCAAGAGACCCAGTACTTC
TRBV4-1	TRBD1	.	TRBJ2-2	CASSLGQWNTGELFF	TGCGCCAGCAGCCTGGGACAGTGGAACACCGGGGAGCTGTTTTTT
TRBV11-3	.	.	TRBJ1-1	CASSLVVTNGDTEAFF	TGTGCCAGCAGCTTAGTTGTGACGAACGGGGACACTGAAGCTTTCTTT
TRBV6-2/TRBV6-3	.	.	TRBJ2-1	CASSYGVEQFF	TGTGCCAGCAGTTACGGAGTAGAGCAGTTCTTC
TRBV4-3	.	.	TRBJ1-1	CASSQDRTNTEAFF	TGCGCCAGCAGCCAAGATAGAACGAACACTGAAGCTTTCTTT
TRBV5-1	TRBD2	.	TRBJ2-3	CASEFYPSNIAGGGPTTSTDTQYF	TGCGCCAGCGAATTCTACCCGTCGAACATAGCGGGGGGCGGCCCAACGACTAGCACAGATACGCAGTATTTT
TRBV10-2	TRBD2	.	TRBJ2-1	CASSESPSGGSHNEQFF	TGCGCCAGCAGTGAGAGTCCTAGCGGGGGTTCCCACAATGAGCAGTTCTTC
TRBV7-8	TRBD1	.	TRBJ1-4	CASSFWGTGGVEKLFF	TGTGCCAGCAGCTTCTGGGGGACAGGGGGCGTTGAAAAACTGTTTTTT
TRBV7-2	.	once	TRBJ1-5	CASSLLGGNQPQHF	TGTGCCAGCAGCTTACTTGGGGGCAATCAGCCCCAGCATTTT
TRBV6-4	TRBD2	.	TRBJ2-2	CASSDSSGGDTGELFF	TGTGCCAGCAGTGACTCTAGCGGGGGGGACACCGGGGAGCTGTTTTTT
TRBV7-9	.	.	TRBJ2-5	CASSLEVVQETQYF	TGTGCCAGCAGCTTAGAAGTAGTTCAAGAGACCCAGTACTTC
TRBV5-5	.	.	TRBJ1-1	CASSLSWQGKAFF	TGTGCCAGCAGCTTGAGTTGGCAGGGTAAAGCTTTCTTT
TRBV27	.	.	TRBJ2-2	CASSFLGLAGTGELFF	TGTGCCAGCAGTTTCCTTGGGCTAGCAGGCACCGGGGAGCTGTTTTTT